This T cell receptor (beta chain) was sequenced during a study of blood T cell repertoires in COVID-19. For the study at large: The United States, Italy and Spain provided the acute and convalescent COVID-19 samples.

In the source study's methods: Researchers report that nucleated cell counts were estimated from reference gene primer amplification. Sequencing was performed with immunoSEQ multiplex PCR; in TCRdb, only in-frame clones are kept and a portion is missing. V and J calls and clone size are copied from that table; D and trimming were computed from the DNA. The sample comprises 150,000 to 200,000 clones, 80% to 85% of which are singletons, and under 5.5% rests with the top ten. Sequencing was carried out using peripheral blood. This sequence was found in a woman in her twenties or thirties with acute or convalescent COVID-19.

CDR3 sequence: CASSPGGLAMYNEQFF. The CDR3 bases are TGTGCCAGCAGCCCTGGAGGACTAGCGATGTACAATGAGCAGTTCTTC. The chain employs TRBV5-6 and TRBJ2-1; 9 bases are shared with TRBD2. The V gene end was trimmed by 4 bases and the J gene end by 4 bases; junction bases not matched to a gene: 9. CDR3 length equals 16 residues. Germline assignment: CDR1 SGHDT and CDR2 YYEEEE.